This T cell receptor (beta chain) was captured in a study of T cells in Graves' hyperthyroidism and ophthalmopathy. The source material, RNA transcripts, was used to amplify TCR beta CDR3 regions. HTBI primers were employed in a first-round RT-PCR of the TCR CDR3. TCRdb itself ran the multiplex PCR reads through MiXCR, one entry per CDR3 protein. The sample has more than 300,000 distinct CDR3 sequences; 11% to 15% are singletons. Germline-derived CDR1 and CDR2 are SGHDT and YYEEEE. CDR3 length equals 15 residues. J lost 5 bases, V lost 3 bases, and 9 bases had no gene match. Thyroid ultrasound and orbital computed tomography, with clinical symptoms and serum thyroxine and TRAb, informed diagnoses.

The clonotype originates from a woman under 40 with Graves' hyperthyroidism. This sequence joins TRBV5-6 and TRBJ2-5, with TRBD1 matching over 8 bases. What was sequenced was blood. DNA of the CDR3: TGTGCCAGCAGCTCGGAACGGACAGGGTTGGAGACCCAGTACTTC. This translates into CASSSERTGLETQYF.